This TCR beta chain was documented in a study of blood T cells in healthy people across ages. Germline-derived CDR1 and CDR2 are LGHDT and YNNKEL (reference sequence). The CDR3 runs 16 residues. With 1 base removed from V and 9 bases from J, the gap between germline ends came to 19 bases. It was with a sample-barcoded 5' primer and a J-beta primer mix that a second PCR of roughly 6 to 12 cycles was run. In TCRdb, the 5' RACE reads were re-called with MiXCR into one record per CDR3 protein. The sample shows 1.2 million to 1.5 million distinct CDR3 sequences, roughly 40% of them seen only once. The chain combines TRBV3-1 with TRBJ2-4, with D perhaps TRBD2 (6 bases). Input material: blood. This sequence was found in a woman aged 18-29 years in good health. CDR3 nucleotide sequence: TGTGCCAGCAGCCAAGTGGGACTGAGGGCCAGTAGCATTCAGTACTTC. This translates into CASSQVGLRASSIQYF. Full variable domain (outside the CDR3, taken from reference TRBV3-1 and TRBJ2-4): DTAVSQTPKYLVTQMGNDKSIKCEQNLGHDTMYWYKQDSKKFLKIMFSYNNKELIINETVPNRFSPKSPDKAHLNLHINSLELGDSAVYFCASSQVGLRASSIQYFGAGTRLSVL.